This record looks at one T cell receptor (beta chain) sequence and its context. CDR1 and CDR2 (germline): SGHDN, FVKESK. Trimming stripped 0 bases from V and 2 bases from J, with 15 bases between. This CDR3 is built from 17 residues. This entry is derived from a study of blood T cell repertoires in COVID-19. About the research overall: Sample material is recorded as cDNA or gDNA derived from T cells, B-cell-depleted T cells, or PBMCs.

The table came from immunoSEQ multiplex PCR; TCRdb's copy has only in-frame clones and leaves some out. Of 100,000 to 150,000 clones in the sample, about nine tenths were seen once. J is TRBJ2-3 and V is TRBV14, with D tentatively TRBD2 (6 bases). The sample comprised peripheral blood. The clonotype was recovered from a man aged 35 to 55 with acute or convalescent COVID-19. This CDR3 is CASSQDLGGADTDTQYF. CDR3 in DNA: TGTGCCAGCAGCCAAGACCTTGGCGGGGCTGACACAGATACGCAGTATTTT.